This T cell receptor (beta chain) was captured by sequencing in a study of T cells in Graves' hyperthyroidism and ophthalmopathy. Individuals with ophthalmopathy presented a Clinical Activity Score of at least 3, a NOSPECS grade of at least 4 and a duration under 3 months. This clonotype was picked up many times. Its antigen is still unknown. It was RNA transcripts that yielded the amplified TCR beta CDR3 regions. The HTBI set primed first-round TCR CDR3 RT-PCR. TCRdb re-called the multiplex PCR reads with MiXCR, one entry per CDR3 protein. The repertoire consists of around 350,000 distinct CDR3 sequences, with roughly 15% occurring once and the leading ten covering approximately 19%. Findings and caveats of the study: Also found in blood were most expanded thyroid clonotypes above 0.001. Before onset, by a median of around six months, the model predicted ophthalmopathy.

Germline V gene sequence: CDR1 DFQATT, CDR2 SNEGSKA (reference sequence). The CDR3 covers 15 residues. Trimming pared 1 base from V and 1 base from J, leaving 13 bases between. The receptor was derived from a woman aged 55 to 70 with Graves' ophthalmopathy. The gene calls are TRBV20-1 and TRBJ1-1; weak D call: TRBD1 (5 bases). The sequenced sample consisted of blood. Written as DNA, the CDR3 is TGCAGTGCTAGAGTTGGAGGGGCCGGGAACACTGAAGCTTTCTTT. As protein: CSARVGGAGNTEAFF.